One T cell receptor (beta chain) is described in this entry. Antigen unknown. Related graft donors supplied nonmyeloablative bone marrow transplants, and mixed chimerism was transient. Unstimulated regulatory T cells (CD4+CD25+CD127-), CD4+CD25- non-regulatory cells, CD4 and CD8 cells were FACS-sorted from thawed PBMCs. This CDR3 spans 17 amino acids. Trimming removed 8 bases from V and 3 bases from J; junction bases left unmatched: 15. The germline CDR1 and CDR2 sequences are MDHEN and SYDVKM. The sample is drawn from a study of Tregs in tolerant kidney transplant recipients. The study, taken as a whole, reports: Expanding Tregs on activated donor B cells appeared to best identify donor-specific TCRbeta clones. Biological reproducibility was not directly addressed in this study.

TCRdb's table, derived via immunoSEQ multiplex PCR, lists solely in-frame clones and lacks some. This table holds 50,000 or so clones, approximately 89% found once. The receptor was derived from a human patient who received a combined kidney and bone marrow transplant. A share of the T cells may be of graft donor origin. The chain combines TRBV28 with TRBJ1-5; 8 bases line up with TRBD1. Sequenced here: CD8+ T cells from blood (PBMCs), sampled 12 months after the transplant. The DNA for the CDR3 is TGTGCCAGCGGATCGAACCGGGACAGGCCCGACAATCAGCCCCAGCATTTT. This sequence encodes CASGSNRDRPDNQPQHF.